Following are 9 T cell receptor beta chains from one sample sequenced in a study of CD8+ T cells in alopecia areata (dated by TCRdb to 2016 to 2019). The time point label of this sample denotes: baseline before oral tofacitinib. The library was prepared using the immunoSEQ multiplex PCR assay. For TCR sequencing, RNA was extracted from every sample and reverse transcribed into cDNA to serve as template. TCRdb provides this immuneACCESS table in a form limited to in-frame rearrangements. Some clones are lacking; in checked studies, under half of them reflect an unresolved V gene, and why the rest are absent is not known. The sample table contains roughly 180,000 clones; only one count was recorded for around 63% of them. The top ten hold around 1.6% of the sample. The sample here was CD4+ T cells sorted from blood, taken at week 0. These receptors all come from a human donor with alopecia areata.

The J gene is TRBJ1-2, the V gene TRBV30; D remains unclear. V lost 2 bases and J 2 bases, leaving 12 bases between the germline ends. The CDR3 extends over 14 amino acids. Germline V gene lookup returns CDR1 GTSNPN and CDR2 SVGIG (reference sequence). The DNA of the CDR3 is TGTGCCTGGAGTAAAAATGGGGAGAACTATGGCTACACCTTC. Amino acid sequence: CAWSKNGENYGYTF.

The V and J genes are TRBV9 and TRBJ2-3, with D tentatively TRBD1 (5 bases). The V gene lost 1 base and the J gene lost 2 bases, with 11 bases spanning the gap. The CDR3 runs to 15 residues. The germline V gene has CDR1 SGDLS and CDR2 YYNGEE. CDR3 DNA sequence: TGTGCCAGCAGCGTAAATACAGGTTTCACAGATACGCAGTATTTT. Protein sequence: CASSVNTGFTDTQYF.

The V call is TRBV11-2, the J call TRBJ2-1; 8 positions agree with TRBD2. The V segment lost 1 base and the J segment 8 bases; nucleotides outside the gene matches: 4. The germline V gene encodes CDR1 SGHAT and CDR2 FQNNGV. This CDR3 comprises 14 residues. The CDR3 sequence: CASSLAGGVDEQFF. CDR3 in DNA: TGTGCCAGCAGCTTAGCGGGGGGGGTGGATGAGCAGTTCTTC.

As DNA, the CDR3 is TGTGCCAGCAGTCCTAACAGGGCTGGTCGCTATAATTCACCCCTCCACTTT. Protein sequence: CASSPNRAGRYNSPLHF. The V gene is TRBV27, the J gene TRBJ1-6; possible D gene TRBD1, 6 bases. The CDR3 has 17 amino acids. V was cut by 5 bases and J by 3 bases, with 17 bases left in between. Looked up from germline, CDR1 is MNHEY and CDR2 is SMNVEV (reference sequence).

CDR3: CASRQNMNTEAFF. CDR3 bases: TGCGCCAGCAGGCAAAATATGAACACTGAAGCTTTCTTT. J is TRBJ1-1 and V is TRBV4-1, with D unclear. The CDR3 consists of 13 residues. With 6 bases removed from V and 0 bases from J, the gap between germline ends came to 8 bases. Germline V lookup: CDR1 MGHRA, CDR2 YSYEKL.

This clone was counted only a few times. The genes are TRBV29-1 and TRBJ1-1; D is unclear. The ends were cut back, 0 bases at V and 4 bases at J, with 6 bases in the middle. From germline, CDR1 is SQVTM and CDR2 ANQGSEA. The CDR3 is made up of 12 amino acids. The CDR3 spells CSVEDLGTEAFF. CDR3 DNA: TGCAGCGTTGAAGATCTTGGCACTGAAGCTTTCTTT.

The chain has TRBV13 and TRBJ2-7, with D perhaps matching TRBD1 (5 bases). The CDR3 length is 15 residues. Germline V lookup: CDR1 PRHDT, CDR2 FYEKMQ (reference sequence). Trimming took off 2 bases at V and 0 bases at J, with 11 bases between the two ends. The CDR3, as DNA: TGTGCCAGCAGCTTAAACAGGCTAAGCTCCTACGAGCAGTACTTC. Protein: CASSLNRLSSYEQYF.

The V call is TRBV5-6, the J call TRBJ2-6, with TRBD1 as a possible D gene (5 bases). This CDR3 spans 15 amino acids. The germline V gene encodes CDR1 SGHDT and CDR2 YYEEEE. V dropped 0 bases and J dropped 2 bases, with 6 bases sitting between them. DNA of the CDR3: TGTGCCAGCAGCTTGGGACAGACTGGGGCCAACGTCCTGACTTTC. It yields the protein CASSLGQTGANVLTF.

The chain is built from TRBV14 and TRBJ1-6, with D tentatively TRBD1 (6 bases). The CDR3 has 14 residues. The ends were cut back, 1 base at V and 15 bases at J, with 16 bases in the middle. CDR1 and CDR2 (germline): SGHDN, FVKESK. The CDR3 DNA follows: TGTGCCAGCAGCCAAGTCGCCAGGGGCAGTAACCTCCACTTT. Translation gives CASSQVARGSNLHF.